The source of this T cell receptor beta chain is a study of blood T cell repertoires in COVID-19. Study at large: The United States, Italy and Spain supplied acute and convalescent COVID-19 samples.

About this clone itself: One end of the junction varies from germline; a read error may be responsible.

The CDR3 has 12 residues. How the authors handled the data: Quantification of nucleated cells was approximated via reference gene primer amplification. Method: immunoSEQ multiplex PCR; TCRdb's copy keeps in-frame clones and lacks some. The DNA gave D and trimming, while V, J and clone size come from that table. The sample carries about 140,000 clones, approximately 86% recorded once. This sequence joins TRBV12-3 or TRBV12-4 and TRBJ1-2, with a possible D match to TRBD1 (6 bases). The sample was peripheral blood. The sequence came from a woman aged 55 to 70 with acute or convalescent COVID-19. The CDR3 sequence: CASSLGSGEGQF. The CDR3 DNA follows: TGTGCCAGCAGTTTAGGGTCAGGGGAAGGGCAATTC.